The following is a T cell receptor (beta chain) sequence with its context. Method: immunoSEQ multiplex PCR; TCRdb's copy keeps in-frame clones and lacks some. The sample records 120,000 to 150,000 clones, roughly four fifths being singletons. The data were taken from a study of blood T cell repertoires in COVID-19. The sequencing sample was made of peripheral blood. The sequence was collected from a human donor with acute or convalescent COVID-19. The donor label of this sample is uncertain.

The CDR3 loop is CASSLAGQGRGEQFF. The CDR3 region has the DNA TGTGCCAGCAGCTTGGCGGGACAGGGAAGGGGTGAGCAGTTCTTC. The J gene is TRBJ2-1, the V gene TRBV5-8, with 9 nucleotides matching TRBD1. The V gene end was trimmed by 0 bases and the J gene end by 9 bases; junction bases not matched to a gene: 7. This CDR3 contains 15 residues. Per germline, CDR1 SGHTS and CDR2 YDEGEE.